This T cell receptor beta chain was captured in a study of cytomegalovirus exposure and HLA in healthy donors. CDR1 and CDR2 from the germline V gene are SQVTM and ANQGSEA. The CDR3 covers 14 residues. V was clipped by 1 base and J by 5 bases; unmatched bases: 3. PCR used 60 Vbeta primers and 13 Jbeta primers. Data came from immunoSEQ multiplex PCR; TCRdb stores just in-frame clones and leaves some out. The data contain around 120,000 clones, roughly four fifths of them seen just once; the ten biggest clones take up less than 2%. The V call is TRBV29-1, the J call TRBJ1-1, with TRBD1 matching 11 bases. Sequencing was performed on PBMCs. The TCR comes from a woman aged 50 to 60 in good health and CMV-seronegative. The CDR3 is CSVEVGTGGTEAFF. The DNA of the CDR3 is TGCAGCGTTGAAGTCGGGACAGGGGGGACTGAAGCTTTCTTT.